These 18 T cell receptor beta chains were sequenced from one sample in a study of CD8+CD57+ T cells in acquired aplastic anemia. Profiling of TCR beta VDJ combinations and CDR3 sequences used genomic DNA as template. TCRdb ran MiXCR on the reads and lists one entry per CDR3 protein. The table has 200,000 to 250,000 distinct CDR3 sequences, less than 60% seen once. Those patients picked for sequencing had displayed CD8+CD57+ cell expansion on flow cytometry. Specimen: sorted CD4+, CD8+, or CD8+CD57+ T cells (not recorded which) from PBMCs. Receptors were obtained from a human donor with aplastic anemia.

The chain joins TRBV7-8 to TRBJ2-7; possibly TRBD2 for D (6 bases). The germline V gene has CDR1 SGHVS and CDR2 FQNEAQ. V was pared by 5 bases and J by 3 bases, with 11 bases between. The length of the CDR3 is 13 residues. CDR3 sequence reads: CASSELAHYEQYF. The CDR3, as DNA: TGTGCCAGCAGCGAACTAGCCCACTACGAGCAGTACTTC.

The sample holds many counts of this clonotype. The chain links TRBV24-1 to TRBJ1-1, with D possibly matching TRBD1 (6 bases). V gave up 5 bases and J gave up 4 bases, with 10 bases separating them. The length of the CDR3 is 13 residues. Germline CDR1 is KGHDR and CDR2 is SFDVKD. CDR3 coding DNA: TGTGCCACCAGTGGGTCAGGGGTCACTGAAGCTTTCTTT. It codes for CATSGSGVTEAFF.

The chain couples TRBV2 to TRBJ1-3; D call uncertain. Germline CDR1 reads SNHLY; CDR2 reads FYNNEI. Trimming removed 0 bases from V and 0 bases from J, with 9 bases in between. This CDR3 spans 16 amino acids. CDR3 protein: CASSEARGVSGNTIYF. The CDR3 coding sequence is TGTGCCAGCAGTGAAGCGAGAGGAGTCTCTGGAAACACCATATATTTT.

The chain links TRBV20-1 to TRBJ2-1, with 7 bases matching TRBD2. V was pared by 3 bases and J by 6 bases, with 5 bases of the junction left unmatched. CDR1 and CDR2 from the germline V gene are DFQATT and SNEGSKA (reference sequence). The CDR3 has 13 amino acids. The CDR3 DNA is TGCAGTGCTAGCGTTCTAGCGGCCAATGAGCAGTTCTTC. Its translation is CSASVLAANEQFF.

The gene calls are TRBV7-3 and TRBJ2-5; 8 positions match TRBD2. CDR1 is SGHTA and CDR2 is FQGTGA in the germline V gene. The junction had 4 bases not matched to a gene; V was cut back by 3 bases and J by 4 bases. The CDR3 runs to 14 residues. The CDR3 nucleotides read TGTGCCAGCAGCTTCAGCGGGAGCGGAGAGACCCAGTACTTC. Encoded protein: CASSFSGSGETQYF.

This clonotype was observed many times. The genes are TRBV3-1 and TRBJ2-6, with D possibly matching TRBD1 (5 bases). Germline loops: CDR1 LGHDT, CDR2 YNNKEL (reference sequence). Trimming shortened V by 6 bases and J by 2 bases, and 11 bases separated the two germline ends. This CDR3 has 15 amino acids. The CDR3 DNA follows: TGTGCCAGCAGACGAGAAGGGGCTGGGGCCAACGTCCTGACTTTC. Its translation: CASRREGAGANVLTF. Full variable domain (remainder filled in from reference TRBV3-1 and TRBJ2-6): DTAVSQTPKYLVTQMGNDKSIKCEQNLGHDTMYWYKQDSKKFLKIMFSYNNKELIINETVPNRFSPKSPDKAHLNLHINSLELGDSAVYFCASRREGAGANVLTFGAGSRLTVL.

This chain joins TRBV20-1 and TRBJ1-2; 9 bases fit TRBD1. The CDR3 length is 14 residues. The V gene end was trimmed by 6 bases and the J gene end by 3 bases; junction bases not matched to a gene: 8. Germline CDR1 DFQATT, CDR2 SNEGSKA (reference sequence). The CDR3 sequence is CSAPTGQGYYGYTF. The DNA for the CDR3 is TGCAGTGCGCCGACGGGACAGGGTTACTATGGCTACACCTTC.

V is TRBV20-1 and J is TRBJ1-1; 7 nucleotides agree with TRBD1. CDR1 is DFQATT, CDR2 SNEGSKA, per germline (reference sequence). The CDR3 is 15 amino acids. V lost 0 bases to trimming and J lost 4 bases; unmatched junction nucleotides: 8. For the CDR3, the DNA is TGCAGTGCTAGAGATCGGAGACAGGGAGGCACTGAAGCTTTCTTT. Protein product: CSARDRRQGGTEAFF.

With regard to this clonotype: One end of the junction does not line up with germline, which may come from a read error. The chain uses TRBV5-5 and TRBJ2-3; D is ambiguous. Germline values: CDR1 SGHKS, CDR2 YYEKEE (reference sequence). CDR3 length: 14 residues. The CDR3 loop is CASTRTLSTVTQYF. DNA of the CDR3: TGTGCCAGCACCCGCACCCTGTCCACAGTTACGCAGTATTTT.

Concerning this clonotype: It may be a read error: a sequence one base away is much more abundant. The J gene is TRBJ1-1, the V gene TRBV28; unclear D gene. The V gene lost 6 bases and the J gene lost 6 bases, with 2 bases spanning the gap. This CDR3 region has 9 residues. Germline CDR1 and CDR2: MDHEN and SYDVKM. The DNA of the CDR3 is TGTGCCAGCAGGCCTGAAGCTTTCTTT. This codes for CASRPEAFF.

The rearrangement joins TRBV19 to TRBJ2-7; 11 nucleotides align to TRBD1. Germline V gene data show CDR1 as LNHDA and CDR2 as SQIVND (reference sequence). This CDR3 contains 15 residues. The trim removed 5 bases at V and 6 bases at J, leaving 9 bases unmatched. The CDR3 region is CASSGGQGDLIEQYF. The CDR3 region has the DNA TGTGCCAGTAGTGGGGGACAGGGGGACCTGATCGAGCAGTACTTC.

This clonotype has just a few counts. The chain employs TRBV7-2 and TRBJ1-2; TRBD1 matches 8 bases. The germline CDR1 and CDR2 sequences are SGHTA and FQGNSA. The CDR3 has 17 residues. Trimming took 5 bases from V and 3 from J; bases not matched to a gene: 14. For the CDR3, the DNA is TGTGCCAGCAGCCCGTGGACAGGGCCCAACGTACACTATGGCTACACCTTC. It is translated as CASSPWTGPNVHYGYTF.

The chain joins TRBV29-1 to TRBJ2-7; 11 bases map to TRBD1. The CDR3 is 14 residues long. Germline loops: CDR1 SQVTM, CDR2 ANQGSEA. V shed 5 bases, J shed 3 bases, and the junction held 6 bases outside the gene matches. CDR3 protein: CSVKGGTGGYEQYF. The CDR3 coding sequence is TGCAGCGTTAAGGGGGGGACAGGGGGCTACGAGCAGTACTTC.

This clonotype was counted at least ten times. The chain couples TRBV5-8 to TRBJ2-7, with a possible D match to TRBD2 (6 bases). The CDR3 extends over 14 amino acids. The germline gives CDR1 SGHTS, CDR2 YDEGEE. V dropped 0 bases and J dropped 3 bases, with 10 bases sitting between them. CDR3: CASSLATTSYEQYF. As DNA, the CDR3 is TGTGCCAGCAGCTTGGCCACGACTAGCTACGAGCAGTACTTC.

The gene calls are TRBV7-2 and TRBJ2-7; 14 nucleotides agree with TRBD2. The germline CDR1 and CDR2 sequences are SGHTA and FQGNSA. After removal of 4 bases from V and 9 bases from J, the junction contained 8 bases not matched to a gene. CDR3 length: 15 residues. This CDR3 reads CASSSPGLAGEAQYF. CDR3 in DNA: TGTGCCAGCAGCTCCCCGGGACTAGCGGGGGAAGCGCAGTACTTC.

The chain uses TRBV7-8 and TRBJ2-7; tentatively, D is TRBD1 or TRBD2 (6 bases each). This CDR3 contains 16 residues. Trimming pared 1 base from V and 3 bases from J, leaving 16 bases between. Germline loops: CDR1 SGHVS, CDR2 FQNEAQ. This CDR3 is CASSLGVGGQGYEQYF. CDR3 coding DNA: TGTGCCAGCAGCTTAGGTGTAGGGGGGCAGGGCTACGAGCAGTACTTC.

This clonotype was detected ten times or more. The chain joins TRBV6-6 to TRBJ1-2, with 7 bases fitting TRBD1. CDR1 MNHNY and CDR2 SVGAGI come from the germline V gene (reference sequence). The ends lost 5 bases at V and 6 bases at J; junction bases unmatched: 9. This CDR3 has 14 residues. CDR3 nucleotides: TGTGCCAGCAGTCGACAGGGCGGAGGAGATGGCTACACCTTC. This encodes CASSRQGGGDGYTF.

This clonotype was picked up many times. The CDR3 bases are TGTGCCAGCAGTCAGGGGAACACTGAAGCTTTCTTT. Translation gives CASSQGNTEAFF. The chain carries TRBV3-1 and TRBJ1-1; tentative D call: TRBD1 (5 bases). V dropped 6 bases and J dropped 1 base, with 6 bases sitting between them. CDR3 length equals 12 residues. Germline-derived CDR1 and CDR2 are LGHDT and YNNKEL (reference sequence).